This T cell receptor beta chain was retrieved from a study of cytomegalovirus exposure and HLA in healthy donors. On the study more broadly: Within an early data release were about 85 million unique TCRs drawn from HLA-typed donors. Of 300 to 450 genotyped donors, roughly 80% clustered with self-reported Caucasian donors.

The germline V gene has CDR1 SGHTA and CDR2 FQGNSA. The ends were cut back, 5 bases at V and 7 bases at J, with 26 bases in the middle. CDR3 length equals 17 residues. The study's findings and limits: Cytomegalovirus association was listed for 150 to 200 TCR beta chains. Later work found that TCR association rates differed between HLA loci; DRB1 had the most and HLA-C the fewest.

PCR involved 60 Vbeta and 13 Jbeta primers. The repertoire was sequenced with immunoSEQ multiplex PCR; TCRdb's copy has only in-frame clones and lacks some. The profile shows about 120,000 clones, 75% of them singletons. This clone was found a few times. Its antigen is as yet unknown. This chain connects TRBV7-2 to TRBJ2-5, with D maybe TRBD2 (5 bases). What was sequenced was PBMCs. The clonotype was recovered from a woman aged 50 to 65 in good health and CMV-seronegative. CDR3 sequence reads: CASSPGLGVRNQVTQYF. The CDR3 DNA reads TGTGCCAGCAGCCCCGGACTTGGGGTCAGGAACCAGGTGACCCAGTACTTC.